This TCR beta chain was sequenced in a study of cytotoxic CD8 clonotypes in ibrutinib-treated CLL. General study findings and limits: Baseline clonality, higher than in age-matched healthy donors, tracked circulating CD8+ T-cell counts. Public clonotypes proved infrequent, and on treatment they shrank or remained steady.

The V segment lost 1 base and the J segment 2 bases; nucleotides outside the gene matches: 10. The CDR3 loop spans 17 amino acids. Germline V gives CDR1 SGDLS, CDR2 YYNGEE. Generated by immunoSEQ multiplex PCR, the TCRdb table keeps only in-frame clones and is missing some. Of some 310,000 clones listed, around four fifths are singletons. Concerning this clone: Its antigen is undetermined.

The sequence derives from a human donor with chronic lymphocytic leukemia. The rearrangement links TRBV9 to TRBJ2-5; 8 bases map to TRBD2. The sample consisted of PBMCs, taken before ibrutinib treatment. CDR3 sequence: CASSVSAGVGGQETQYF. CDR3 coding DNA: TGTGCCAGCAGCGTATCAGCGGGAGTAGGGGGTCAAGAGACCCAGTACTTC.